Sequencing of this T cell receptor beta chain was carried out in a study of blood T cell repertoires in COVID-19. Study-wide background: Acute-phase and convalescent COVID-19 samples originated in the United States, Italy and Spain.

Trimming took 5 bases from V and 4 from J; bases not matched to a gene: 4. The CDR3 is made up of 14 amino acids. Germline CDR1 is SGHAT and CDR2 is FQNNGV. The data were produced by immunoSEQ multiplex PCR, yet TCRdb's version contains in-frame clones alone and is incomplete. The sample consists of 400,000 to 550,000 clones, 85% to 90% of them appearing once. The chain carries TRBV11-2 and TRBJ2-7; 11 bases are shared with TRBD1. Sequencing was carried out using peripheral blood. The receptor's source is a woman aged 25-40 years with acute or convalescent COVID-19. DNA for the CDR3: TGTGCCAGCAGCCGGGACAGGGGGTTTTACGAGCAGTACTTC. It encodes CASSRDRGFYEQYF.